This T cell receptor beta chain was found in a study of identical twins. The study, taken as a whole, reports: Insertions were fewer in abundant cord blood beta clonotypes, whereas memory repertoires showed none of this pattern. Low generation probability was overrepresented in out-of-frame alpha sequences shared by twins.

CDR3 length equals 16 residues. Germline loops: CDR1 MNHNS, CDR2 SASEGT. TCRdb passed the 5' RACE reads through MiXCR, listing each CDR3 protein once. The sample shows 700,000 to 950,000 distinct CDR3 sequences, roughly an eighth of them seen only once. In this sample, this clonotype turned up once. Its antigen remains unknown. Its ends do not fully match the called genes, so a read error is possible. These data were also reused for a study on yellow fever vaccine responses in identical twins.

The source material was PBMCs. The sequence came from a woman aged 18-30 years in good health. The chain employs TRBV6-1 and TRBJ2-3, with a tentative D call TRBD2 (7 bases). The CDR3 sequence is CATSPGGGGPGGTQYF. CDR3 in DNA: TGTGCCACCAGTCCTGGGGGGGGCGGTCCGGGGGGTACGCAGTATTTT.